This T cell receptor (beta chain) was recovered during a study of blood T cell repertoires in COVID-19. Assay: immunoSEQ multiplex PCR; the TCRdb copy retains only in-frame clones and omits some. The sample contains over 130,000 clones, about nine tenths of which appear only once. The CDR3 sequence is 20 residues long. The TCR was taken from an older woman with active or convalescent COVID-19. The sequencing input was peripheral blood. The chain links TRBV21-1 to TRBJ1-5; the D call of TRBD1 is as the table states it, not checked on the DNA. TRBV21-1 is annotated as a pseudogene. The CDR3 bases are TGTGCCAGCAGCCAAAATTTGGACAGGGCTAGGAATGGTAGCAATCAGCCCCAGCATTTT. It specifies CASSQNLDRARNGSNQPQHF.